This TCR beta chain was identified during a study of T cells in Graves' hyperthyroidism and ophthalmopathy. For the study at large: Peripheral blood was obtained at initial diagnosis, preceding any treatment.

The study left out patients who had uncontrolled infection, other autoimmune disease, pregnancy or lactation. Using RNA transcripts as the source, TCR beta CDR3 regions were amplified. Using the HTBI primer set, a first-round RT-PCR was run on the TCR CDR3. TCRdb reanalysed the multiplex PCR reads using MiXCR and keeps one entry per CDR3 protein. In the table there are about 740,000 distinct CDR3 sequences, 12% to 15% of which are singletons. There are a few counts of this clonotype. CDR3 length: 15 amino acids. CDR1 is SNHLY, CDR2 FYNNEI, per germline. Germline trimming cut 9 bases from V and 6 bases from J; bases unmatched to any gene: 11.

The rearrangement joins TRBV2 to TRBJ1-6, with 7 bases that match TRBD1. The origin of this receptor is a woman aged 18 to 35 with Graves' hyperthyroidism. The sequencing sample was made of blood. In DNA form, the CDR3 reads TGTGCCAGGCGAGGGCAATACAGGGGTAATTCACCCCTCCACTTT. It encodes CARRGQYRGNSPLHF.